The 25 T cell receptor beta chains below were found in one sample sequenced in a study of T cell responses to AZD1222 COVID-19 vaccine (dated by TCRdb to 2020 to 2022). This sample's time point label indicates: baseline before first vaccination. Sample treatment or condition, as interpreted from the label and publication: meningococcal conjugate vaccine given as trial control. The library came from the immunoSEQ multiplex PCR assay. The immuneACCESS repertoire file appears here via TCRdb, limited to in-frame rearrangements. These files lack a portion of the clones; in checked studies, under half of the deficit traces to unresolved V genes, and the cause of the others is not known. Here the sample has under 150,000 clones; under 95% occur a single time. Around 2.8% of the sample is in the top ten clones. Sequencing used peripheral blood, obtained on day 0 of MenACWY control vaccination. The origin of the receptors is an adult in good health.

V and J are TRBV6-5 and TRBJ2-3, with no clear D. The CDR3 runs to 12 residues. V gave up 2 bases and J gave up 7 bases, with 7 bases separating them. In germline, CDR1 is MNHEY, CDR2 SVGAGI. The CDR3 region has the DNA TGTGCCAGCAGTTACGGGCGGAATACGCAGTATTTT. As protein: CASSYGRNTQYF.

J is TRBJ1-2 and V is TRBV28; a weak D match, TRBD1 (5 bases). Trimming removed 5 bases from V and 4 bases from J, with 11 bases in between. The germline gives CDR1 MDHEN, CDR2 SYDVKM. The CDR3 extends over 13 amino acids. The chain's CDR3 is CASSDSLAYGYTF. The CDR3 DNA sequence: TGTGCCAGCAGTGACAGCCTCGCCTATGGCTACACCTTC.

The rearrangement joins TRBV15 to TRBJ1-6, with 8 bases matching TRBD1. With 6 bases clipped from V and 6 bases from J, the junction kept 4 bases outside the gene matches. The CDR3 runs 14 residues. CDR1 is LNHNV and CDR2 is YYDKDF in the germline V gene (reference sequence). CDR3 sequence reads: CATSRTGTNSPLHF. DNA for the CDR3: TGTGCCACCAGTAGGACAGGGACTAATTCACCCCTCCACTTT.

This chain joins TRBV6-6 and TRBJ1-2; no firm D call. The CDR3 runs to 12 residues. V was trimmed by 11 bases and J by 1 base, leaving 11 bases between them. Germline V CDR1 and CDR2: MNHNY, SVGAGI (reference sequence). The CDR3 bases are TGTGCCGGGCGGGGAGATAACTATGGCTACACCTTC. This translates into CAGRGDNYGYTF.

The V and J genes are TRBV5-6 and TRBJ2-3; D uncertain. The germline V and J ends were trimmed by 2 bases and 1 base, with 8 bases remaining between them. Per germline, CDR1 SGHDT and CDR2 YYEEEE. The CDR3 extends over 14 amino acids. The CDR3 loop is CASSFGTGTDTQYF. CDR3 DNA: TGTGCCAGCAGCTTCGGCACTGGCACAGATACGCAGTATTTT.

The V gene is TRBV7-2, the J gene TRBJ2-7; tentative D call: TRBD2 (6 bases). Deletions cut 4 bases from V and 6 bases from J, with 16 bases between. The CDR3 has 14 amino acids. The germline CDR1 and CDR2 sequences are SGHTA and FQGNSA. The CDR3 sequence is CASSSRTGGGEQYF. The DNA of the CDR3 is TGTGCCAGCAGCTCCCGGACCGGGGGAGGCGAGCAGTACTTC.

This clone showed up just a few times. The gene calls are TRBV27 and TRBJ1-3; the D is unclear. CDR1 is MNHEY and CDR2 is SMNVEV in the germline V gene (reference sequence). The CDR3 contains 14 residues. The ends were cut back, 0 bases at V and 0 bases at J, with 3 bases in the middle. CDR3 amino acids: CASSLSGSGNTIYF. CDR3 sequence (DNA): TGTGCCAGCAGTTTATCCGGCTCTGGAAACACCATATATTTT.

The table lists this clone with a count of one. The V and J genes are TRBV27 and TRBJ2-7; 8 positions match TRBD2. Germline-derived CDR1 and CDR2 are MNHEY and SMNVEV (reference sequence). The CDR3 sequence is 13 residues long. V lost 5 bases and J lost 5; bases outside the gene matches: 5. Written as DNA, the CDR3 is TGTGCCAGCAGTACCAGCGGGGGAAACGAGCAGTACTTC. Translated: CASSTSGGNEQYF.

This chain connects TRBV19 to TRBJ2-7; 7 nucleotides agree with TRBD1. The V segment lost 7 bases and the J segment 5 bases; nucleotides outside the gene matches: 14. Germline CDR1 is LNHDA and CDR2 is SQIVND (reference sequence). The CDR3 runs 15 residues. CDR3 in amino acids: CASTLGTAGENEQYF. CDR3 bases: TGTGCCAGTACACTCGGGACAGCCGGGGAGAACGAGCAGTACTTC.

CDR3 protein: CASSLAAGELFF. CDR3 DNA: TGTGCCAGCAGCCTCGCCGCGGGGGAGCTGTTTTTT. The chain links TRBV27 to TRBJ2-2; D uncertain. CDR3 length: 12 amino acids. Germline V lookup: CDR1 MNHEY, CDR2 SMNVEV (reference sequence). V was pared by 6 bases and J by 8 bases, with 10 bases between.

The V call is TRBV7-8, the J call TRBJ2-5; a possible D gene is TRBD1 (8 bases). The CDR3 spans 14 residues. Germline assignment: CDR1 SGHVS and CDR2 FQNEAQ. Trimming cost V 5 bases and J 5 bases, with 15 bases left between them. The CDR3, as DNA: TGTGCCAGCAGCCGCGGACAGGGAGGGGAGACCCAGTACTTC. This translates into CASSRGQGGETQYF.

The chain combines TRBV3-1 (or the pseudogene TRBV3-2) with TRBJ1-1, with no clear D. The CDR3 spans 14 residues. Germline assignment: CDR1 LGHDT and CDR2 YNNKEL (reference sequence). V gave up 1 base and J gave up 1 base, with 7 bases separating them. The CDR3: CASSQVTGNTEAFF. CDR3 nucleotides: TGTGCCAGCAGCCAAGTCACGGGGAACACTGAAGCTTTCTTT.

The gene calls are TRBV7-9 and TRBJ2-2; the D is unclear. The CDR3 runs 13 residues. CDR1 is SEHNR, CDR2 FQNEAQ, per germline (reference sequence). Trimming pared 5 bases from V and 7 bases from J, leaving 11 bases between. The CDR3 DNA reads as TGTGCCAGCAGCACAATGGGAATCGGGGAGCTGTTTTTT. Translated, it gives CASSTMGIGELFF.

V is TRBV2 and J is TRBJ2-7, with TRBD2 matching over 8 bases. J gave up 3 bases and V 6 bases, and 4 bases lay outside the gene matches. Germline CDR1 reads SNHLY; CDR2 reads FYNNEI. The CDR3 is 13 residues long. The CDR3 nucleotides read TGTGCCAGCAGCGCGGGACTAGTCTACGAGCAGTACTTC. Its translation: CASSAGLVYEQYF.

The chain combines TRBV5-6 with TRBJ1-1; 7 bases fit TRBD1. V was pared by 4 bases and J by 1 base, with 4 bases of the junction left unmatched. The CDR3 runs to 14 residues. Germline V gene lookup returns CDR1 SGHDT and CDR2 YYEEEE. This chain's CDR3 is CASSRGRRNTEAFF. The CDR3, as DNA: TGTGCCAGCAGCAGGGGGCGTAGGAACACTGAAGCTTTCTTT.

This sequence joins TRBV18 and TRBJ1-5; D unclear. Germline V gene sequence: CDR1 KGHSH, CDR2 LQKENI. V gave up 6 bases and J gave up 5 bases, with 8 bases separating them. The CDR3 is 12 amino acids. As DNA, the CDR3 is TGTGCCAGCTCCAAGGGTGATCAGCCCCAGCATTTT. Translated, it gives CASSKGDQPQHF.

V is TRBV5-1 and J is TRBJ2-3, with 12 bases fitting TRBD2. CDR1 is SGHRS, CDR2 YFSETQ, per germline. CDR3 length: 15 residues. V dropped 3 bases and J dropped 3; count of bases not matched to a gene: 2. This CDR3 reads CASSSLAGGTDTQYF. For the CDR3, the DNA is TGCGCCAGCAGCTCGCTAGCGGGAGGGACAGATACGCAGTATTTT.

The chain is built from TRBV18 and TRBJ2-7; 9 bases are a match to TRBD2. Per germline, CDR1 KGHSH and CDR2 LQKENI. The CDR3 is 17 amino acids. V trimming: 0 bases; J trimming: 0 bases; junction bases outside the gene matches: 6. The CDR3 DNA reads as TGTGCCAGCTCACCACCGAGGGGGACTAGCACCTCCTACGAGCAGTACTTC. Protein: CASSPPRGTSTSYEQYF.

This sequence joins TRBV4-1 and TRBJ2-3, with TRBD2 matching 10 bases. This CDR3 comprises 15 residues. Germline V gene data show CDR1 as MGHRA and CDR2 as YSYEKL. V lost 4 bases to trimming and J lost 2 bases; unmatched junction nucleotides: 3. The CDR3 sequence is CASSRSGGATDTQYF. Here the CDR3 DNA reads TGCGCCAGCAGCCGCAGCGGGGGGGCCACAGATACGCAGTATTTT.

This clone was seen a single time. The chain carries TRBV2 and TRBJ1-5; 8 bases match TRBD1. V gave up 1 base and J gave up 7 bases; unmatched junction bases: 6. Per germline, CDR1 SNHLY and CDR2 FYNNEI. The CDR3 consists of 15 residues. CDR3 nucleotides: TGTGCCAGCAGTGAAGACAGGGGGGTCAGACAGCCCCAGCATTTT. It specifies CASSEDRGVRQPQHF.

The V call is TRBV7-2, the J call TRBJ1-2; the match to TRBD1 covers 7 bases. V dropped 7 bases and J dropped 1; count of bases not matched to a gene: 3. Germline CDR1 and CDR2: SGHTA and FQGNSA. The CDR3 is 13 amino acids. CDR3 coding DNA: TGTGCCAGCACGACAGGGATTAACTATGGCTACACCTTC. Protein product: CASTTGINYGYTF.

The chain recombines TRBV7-8 with TRBJ2-5; D possibly corresponds to TRBD2 (6 bases). The CDR3 runs 14 residues. CDR1 and CDR2 (germline): SGHVS, FQNEAQ. Between the trimmed V and J ends, which lost 5 bases and 5 bases, there was a span of 15 bases. CDR3 protein: CASSPRTIGETQYF. Written as DNA, the CDR3 is TGTGCCAGCAGCCCTCGGACTATTGGGGAGACCCAGTACTTC.

The chain carries TRBV5-6 and TRBJ2-3; no reliable D call. V was trimmed by 1 base and J by 7 bases, leaving 10 bases between them. This CDR3 is 13 amino acids long. The germline V gene encodes CDR1 SGHDT and CDR2 YYEEEE. As DNA, the CDR3 is TGTGCCAGCAGCTTGACGGTTGAAAATACGCAGTATTTT. As protein: CASSLTVENTQYF.

V and J are TRBV28 and TRBJ2-3; TRBD1 might be the D (6 bases). CDR1 is MDHEN and CDR2 is SYDVKM in the germline V gene. The length of the CDR3 is 14 residues. Trimming removed 6 bases at V and 2 bases at J, with 12 bases between. The CDR3 sequence: CASRSGTFTDTQYF. CDR3 sequence (DNA): TGTGCCAGCAGATCCGGGACATTCACAGATACGCAGTATTTT.

The chain joins TRBV11-1 to TRBJ1-1; weak D call: TRBD1 (5 bases). From germline, CDR1 is SGHAT and CDR2 FQDESV (reference sequence). Trimming removed 3 bases from V and 4 bases from J, with 6 bases in between. The CDR3 consists of 12 residues. CDR3 in amino acids: CASSLQGTEAFF. The CDR3 DNA sequence: TGTGCCAGCAGCTTGCAGGGCACTGAAGCTTTCTTT.